These 6 T cell receptor beta chains originate from one sample sequenced in a study of human versus mouse CDR3 diversity and MHC coevolution. Sequencing used immunoSEQ multiplex PCR; TCRdb keeps in-frame clones, though not all of them. There are 75,000 to 90,000 clones in the sample; 85% to 95% occur only once, and approximately 1.5% lies in the top ten. Sequenced: naive CD4+ T cells from blood. Subset defined: CD45RO-negative CD62L-positive naive CD4 T cells. These receptors all stem from a person aged 30 to 70 in good health.

The chain uses TRBV7-9 and TRBJ2-1, with D perhaps matching TRBD2 (5 bases). V lost 0 bases and J lost 8, with 20 bases in between. Germline V gene sequence: CDR1 SEHNR, CDR2 FQNEAQ (reference sequence). The CDR3 is 17 amino acids. This CDR3 is CASSLAGSAQRFDEQFF. The CDR3 nucleotides read TGTGCCAGCAGCTTAGCGGGTAGCGCCCAAAGATTCGATGAGCAGTTCTTC. The variable domain in full, with the rest retrieved from reference TRBV7-9 and TRBJ2-1, is DTGVSQNPRHKITKRGQNVTFRCDPISEHNRLYWYRQTLGQGPEFLTYFQNEAQLEKSRLLSDRFSAERPKGSFSTLEIQRTEQGDSAMYLCASSLAGSAQRFDEQFFGPGTRLTVL.

This chain joins TRBV7-2 and TRBJ2-6; the D is unclear. Trimming took 4 bases from V and 0 from J, leaving 4 bases between them. The germline V gene encodes CDR1 SGHTA and CDR2 FQGNSA. The CDR3 has 14 residues. The CDR3 protein is CASSSLSGANVLTF. The CDR3 nucleotides are TGTGCCAGCAGCTCCCTCTCTGGGGCCAACGTCCTGACTTTC.

The rearrangement uses TRBV10-2 and TRBJ2-7, with D maybe TRBD2 (5 bases). Germline V gene lookup returns CDR1 WSHSY and CDR2 SAAADI. The CDR3 is 14 residues long. V lost 2 bases and J 0 bases, leaving 8 bases between the germline ends. CDR3 residues: CASSEREGSYEQYF. In nucleotides, the CDR3 is TGCGCCAGCAGTGAGCGTGAGGGCTCCTACGAGCAGTACTTC.

V and J are TRBV4-2 and TRBJ2-1, with 10 bases lining up with TRBD2. J gave up 9 bases and V 1 base, and 6 bases lay outside the gene matches. The germline gives CDR1 LGHNA, CDR2 YNFKEQ. The CDR3 is 15 amino acids. CDR3 loop: CASSQVSGRVSEQFF. The CDR3 nucleotides read TGTGCCAGCAGCCAAGTAAGCGGGAGGGTGAGTGAGCAGTTCTTC.

The rearrangement links TRBV5-6 to TRBJ2-7, with D perhaps matching TRBD2 (6 bases). CDR3 length equals 15 residues. V shed 0 bases and J shed 0 bases, with 10 bases lying between them. Per germline, CDR1 SGHDT and CDR2 YYEEEE. The chain's CDR3 is CASSLGTGLSYEQYF. Written as DNA, the CDR3 is TGTGCCAGCAGCTTGGGGACGGGACTCTCCTACGAGCAGTACTTC. Complete variable domain (other parts from reference TRBV5-6 and TRBJ2-7): DAGVTQSPTHLIKTRGQQVTLRCSPKSGHDTVSWYQQALGQGPQFIFQYYEEEERQRGNFPDRFSGHQFPNYSSELNVNALLLGDSALYLCASSLGTGLSYEQYFGPGTRLTVT.

V gene TRBV7-3 combines with J gene TRBJ2-1; TRBD2 is a possible D gene (6 bases). CDR3 size: 15 residues. CDR1 and CDR2 (germline): SGHTA, FQGTGA. Trimming shortened V by 4 bases and J by 8 bases, and 18 bases separated the two germline ends. DNA for the CDR3: TGTGCCAGCAGCTCCCGGGCCGGGAGAATTCATGAGCAGTTCTTC. Its translation is CASSSRAGRIHEQFF.